The 10 T cell receptor beta chains presented below share a single source sample, sequenced in a study of blood T cell repertoires in COVID-19 (dated by TCRdb to about 2020). The library was generated by the immunoSEQ multiplex PCR assay. The clones in this table, taken by TCRdb from immuneACCESS, are in-frame only. Not every clone is retained; where verified, under half of the shortfall comes from an unresolved V gene, and the cause of the rest is unknown. The sample table holds about 48,000 clones, of which around four fifths were seen once. Together, the top ten hold roughly 5.2% of the sample. The sequencing input was peripheral blood. The receptor set was obtained from a human donor in a cohort sampled during active COVID-19.

This clone was observed a single time. The chain has TRBV29-1 and TRBJ2-3; D gene ambiguous. CDR3 length: 12 amino acids. Germline CDR1 is SQVTM and CDR2 is ANQGSEA. V lost 4 bases and J 2 bases, leaving 7 bases between the germline ends. The CDR3 region is CSVVQNTDTQYF. CDR3 sequence (DNA): TGCAGCGTTGTTCAGAACACAGATACGCAGTATTTT.

This rearrangement joins TRBV5-3 to TRBJ2-5; perhaps TRBD1 as D (5 bases). TRBV5-3 is an ORF for which the function is uncertain. Trimming pared 0 bases from V and 6 bases from J, leaving 9 bases between. CDR3 length: 13 amino acids. The CDR3 bases are TGTGCCAGAAGCTTGGGCAGGGTTAAGACCCAGTACTTC. This gives the protein CARSLGRVKTQYF.

The chain recombines TRBV18 with TRBJ2-4, with a tentative D call TRBD1 (6 bases). CDR1 and CDR2 (germline): KGHSH, LQKENI. V was cut by 3 bases and J by 6 bases, with 15 bases left in between. The CDR3 spans 15 residues. CDR3: CASSPPTGLRNIQYF. The CDR3 nucleotides are TGTGCCAGCTCACCTCCCACAGGGTTGAGAAACATTCAGTACTTC.

J is TRBJ1-2 and V is TRBV5-6; D is perhaps TRBD1 (5 bases). Germline CDR1 SGHDT, CDR2 YYEEEE. This CDR3 spans 14 amino acids. Trimming left V 4 bases short and J 5 bases short, with 15 bases between. The chain's CDR3 is CASSPAGVEYGYTF. The CDR3 DNA is TGTGCCAGCAGCCCTGCGGGGGTTGAATATGGCTACACCTTC.

The chain couples TRBV5-4 to TRBJ2-1, with D unresolved. Germline V lookup: CDR1 SGHNT, CDR2 YYREEE (reference sequence). CDR3 length: 15 amino acids. V was trimmed by 5 bases and J by 4 bases, leaving 16 bases between them. The CDR3 coding sequence is TGTGCCAGCAGTATTGATTCATACGGGTACAATGAGCAGTTCTTC. Translated: CASSIDSYGYNEQFF.

The chain employs TRBV6-6 and TRBJ2-1; TRBD1 matches at 8 bases. J lost 7 bases, V lost 7 bases, and 6 bases had no gene match. Germline V gene data show CDR1 as MNHNY and CDR2 as SVGAGI (reference sequence). The CDR3 sequence is 13 residues long. CDR3 amino acids: CASKQGGGNEQFF. The CDR3 DNA sequence: TGTGCCAGCAAACAGGGGGGTGGTAATGAGCAGTTCTTC.

The chain joins TRBV7-9 to TRBJ1-2; D call uncertain. The CDR3 extends over 15 amino acids. Trimming took off 2 bases at V and 6 bases at J, with 16 bases between the two ends. Germline V CDR1 and CDR2: SEHNR, FQNEAQ (reference sequence). CDR3 DNA sequence: TGTGCCAGCAGCTTAAATCGGATCGGGATTGATGGCTACACCTTC. Translated: CASSLNRIGIDGYTF.

This rearrangement joins TRBV5-4 to TRBJ2-7; D is possibly TRBD2 (6 bases). Per germline, CDR1 SGHNT and CDR2 YYREEE (reference sequence). V lost 3 bases to trimming and J lost 2 bases, with 9 bases between them. This CDR3 contains 13 residues. The CDR3 DNA follows: TGTGCCAGCAGCTGGGGACTGGCCTACGAGCAGTACTTC. Its protein is CASSWGLAYEQYF. Complete variable domain (other parts from reference TRBV5-4 and TRBJ2-7): ETGVTQSPTHLIKTRGQQVTLRCSSQSGHNTVSWYQQALGQGPQFIFQYYREEENGRGNFPPRFSGLQFPNYSSELNVNALELDDSALYLCASSWGLAYEQYFGPGTRLTVT.

The gene calls are TRBV19 and TRBJ1-1, with D perhaps matching TRBD1 (6 bases). The CDR3 totals 16 residues. Germline loops: CDR1 LNHDA, CDR2 SQIVND (reference sequence). Trimming cost V 1 base and J 1 base, with 13 bases left between them. CDR3 loop: CASSIGAGRGNTEAFF. CDR3 nucleotides: TGTGCCAGTAGTATAGGGGCGGGCAGGGGGAACACTGAAGCTTTCTTT.

The V gene is TRBV10-3, the J gene TRBJ1-1; D remains unclear. CDR1 and CDR2 (germline): ENHRY, SYGVKD. The V and J ends lost 7 bases and 6 bases respectively, with 15 bases between them. CDR3 length equals 13 residues. CDR3: CAIKWEVEAEAFF. The CDR3 coding sequence is TGTGCCATCAAGTGGGAGGTTGAGGCTGAAGCTTTCTTT.